This T cell receptor (beta chain) was sequenced during a study of regulatory T cells in long-lasting Graves disease (dated by TCRdb to the early 2020s). Notes on the research overall: Persistent Graves' disease was defined as antithyroid drug treatment for over 5 years with persistently positive TSH receptor autoantibodies. Persistent Graves' disease patients were compared with newly diagnosed Graves' disease patients by peripheral blood TCR sequencing and RNA sequencing. The study was registered as a clinical trial and conducted in China. A total of 35 or so samples were covered by TCR sequencing, comprising 13 persistent and roughly 20 newly diagnosed Graves' disease patients. In the clinical cohort, patients with persistent Graves' disease had used antithyroid drugs for an average of about 9.3 years. Overall study results and their limits: A larger number of public clonotypes was shared among persistent patients (approximately 2,600) than among newly diagnosed patients (approximately 1,000). Preferential use of TRBV28, TRBJ1-2 and TRBJ2-5 was observed in persistent disease, whereas TRBV20-1 and TRBJ2-1 were favored in newly diagnosed disease. Compared with newly diagnosed patients, patients with persistent Graves' disease had lower TCR Shannon entropy and fewer highly expanded clones, which suggests clonal expansion. Only peripheral blood was studied, because thyroid tissue, the primary lesion, was inaccessible. Only the TCR beta chain was sequenced and analyzed. As a limitation, the authors acknowledged that the small sample size may reduce accuracy.

On this clonotype: Its recognized antigen is unknown. The input lacks base qualities; no much larger clone sits a single base away.

From its cysteine to its phenylalanine, the CDR3 spans 14 amino acids. Left in the record is the CDR3 DNA by itself, 42 bases read in frame from the first base. The germline V gene encodes CDR1 MNHNS and CDR2 SASEGT. Trimming costs V 4 bases and J 3 bases, and their ends lie 12 bases apart. Preparation of the library involved multiplex PCR. Sequencer: Illumina HiSeq 4000. TCR beta libraries were built with iRepertoire HTBI primers and Arm-PCR amplification of CDR3 regions. Before sequencing, the PCR products underwent gel purification. On the authors' methods: Gene usage analysis of CDR3 amino acid clonotypes relied on the 60 or so TRBV and 14 TRBJ segments identified across samples. Filtered high-quality paired reads were merged into contigs using COPE and FqMerger. BLAST was used to align contigs to IMGT TRBV, TRBD and TRBJ reference genes, with CDR3 defined following IMGT. Clonotypes above 0.1% frequency were classified as highly expanded clones. Repertoire diversity was measured by Shannon entropy, and V-J evenness by the Gini coefficient. Public clonotypes were defined as clonotypes shared by more than one individual. The raw public reads went through TCRdb reprocessing: fastp at Q25, MiXCR clone calling, in-frame beta chains kept. Rows with one shared CDR3 protein collapse into an entry with the most common genes and DNA. The V and J calls shown here were made by TCRdb, not taken from the authors' results. This sample has roughly 700,000 distinct CDR3 sequences in its table, and 30% of those were observed once. The ten largest make up about 40% of the sample.

This sample's time point label indicates: persistent/refractory GD, antithyroid drugs over 5 years with positive TRAb. RNA was extracted from PBMCs in TRIzol for both TCR sequencing and RNA sequencing. Graves' disease was diagnosed according to American Thyroid Association guidelines. Recruitment of patients was carried out at an endocrinology department in Xi'an, China. Each patient gave roughly 8.4 milliliters of peripheral blood, collected in an EDTA anticoagulant tube. PBMCs were isolated by Ficoll Paque Plus density gradient separation without further T cell sorting. RNA quality was checked with an Agilent 2100 Bioanalyzer and agarose gel, and concentration with a NanoDrop 2000.

Sequences were derived from peripheral blood mononuclear cells (PBMCs), sampled when the disease was refractory, from a patient treated with antithyroid drugs. The chain uses TRBV6-1 and TRBJ1-1, with the D segment identity uncertain. The receptor comes from a female donor with Graves disease. Here the CDR3 is given as CASSGLTGHTEAFF. The DNA sequence is TGTGCCAGCAGTGGCCTGACTGGGCACACTGAAGCTTTCTTT.